This TCR beta chain originates from a study of shared clonotypes between healthy human individuals. Study-wide points: Blood was the sole source, and tissue repertoires probably differ. A limitation of the genetic and exposure-history diversity represented arose from few donors.

As concerns this clone: Its antigen is still unknown.

The table came from immunoSEQ multiplex PCR; TCRdb's copy has only in-frame clones and leaves some out. The data hold some 480,000 clones, with 70% to 80% observed a single time. This CDR3 has 14 amino acids. The V segment lost 0 bases and the J segment 4 bases; nucleotides outside the gene matches: 2. The germline V gene encodes CDR1 MGHRA and CDR2 YSYEKL. The TCR was taken from a woman in her thirties or forties in good health. Some clones in this sample may be carry-over from other donors' samples. Specimen: PBMCs. The rearrangement uses TRBV4-1 and TRBJ1-2, with TRBD1 identical over 7 bases. In nucleotides, the CDR3 is TGCGCCAGCAGCCAAGAAGACAGGGCCTATGGCTACACCTTC. This gives the protein CASSQEDRAYGYTF.